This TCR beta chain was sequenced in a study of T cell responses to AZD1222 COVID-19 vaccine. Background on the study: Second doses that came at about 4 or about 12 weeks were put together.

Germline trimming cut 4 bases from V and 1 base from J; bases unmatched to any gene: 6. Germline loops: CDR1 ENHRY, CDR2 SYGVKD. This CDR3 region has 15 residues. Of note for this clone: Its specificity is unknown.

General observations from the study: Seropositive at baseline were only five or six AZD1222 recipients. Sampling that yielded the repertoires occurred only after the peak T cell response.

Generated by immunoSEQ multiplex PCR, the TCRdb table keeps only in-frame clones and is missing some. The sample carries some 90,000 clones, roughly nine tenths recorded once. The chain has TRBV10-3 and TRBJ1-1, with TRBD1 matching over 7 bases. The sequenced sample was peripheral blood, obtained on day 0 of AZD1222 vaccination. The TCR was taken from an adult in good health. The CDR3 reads CAISVQAGGNTEAFF. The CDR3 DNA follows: TGTGCCATCAGTGTACAGGCAGGGGGGAACACTGAAGCTTTCTTT.